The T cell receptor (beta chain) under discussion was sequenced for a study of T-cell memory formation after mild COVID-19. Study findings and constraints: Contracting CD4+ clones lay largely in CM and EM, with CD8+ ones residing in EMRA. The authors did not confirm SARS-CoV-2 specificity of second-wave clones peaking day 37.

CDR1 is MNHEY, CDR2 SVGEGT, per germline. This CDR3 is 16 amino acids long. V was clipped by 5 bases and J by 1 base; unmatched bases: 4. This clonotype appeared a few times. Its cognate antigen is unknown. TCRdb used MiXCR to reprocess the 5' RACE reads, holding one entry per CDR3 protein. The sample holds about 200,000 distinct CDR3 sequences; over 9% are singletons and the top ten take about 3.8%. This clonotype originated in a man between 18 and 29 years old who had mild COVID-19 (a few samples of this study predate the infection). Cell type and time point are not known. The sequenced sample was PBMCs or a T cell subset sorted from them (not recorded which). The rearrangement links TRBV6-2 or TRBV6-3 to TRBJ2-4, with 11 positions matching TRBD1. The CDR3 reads CASSKGQGAAKNIQYF. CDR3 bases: TGTGCCAGCAGTAAAGGACAGGGGGCGGCCAAAAACATTCAGTACTTC.